This T cell receptor (beta chain) appears in the sequencing data of a study of blood T cell repertoires in COVID-19. Study details: There were acute and convalescent COVID-19 samples, and they came from the United States, Italy and Spain. The cDNA or gDNA used as material had been derived from T cells, B-cell-depleted T cells, or PBMCs.

Authors' data handling: Counts of nucleated cells, estimated from reference gene primer amplification, were obtained. The table came from immunoSEQ multiplex PCR; TCRdb's copy has only in-frame clones and leaves some out. That table gives V, J and clone size, and the DNA gave D and trimming. The sample consists of tens of thousands of clones, around 80% of them appearing once. This clone was seen a single time. Germline V gives CDR1 LNHDA, CDR2 SQIVND (reference sequence). J lost 6 bases, V lost 5 bases, and 7 bases had no gene match. The CDR3 length is 13 residues. This TCR derives from a woman at least 80 years old with acute or convalescent COVID-19. The chain carries TRBV19 and TRBJ2-7; 7 bases align to TRBD1. The sample consisted of peripheral blood. The CDR3 protein is CASSPGTASEQYF. Here the CDR3 DNA reads TGTGCCAGTAGTCCCGGGACAGCGAGCGAGCAGTACTTC.